This TCR beta chain comes out of a study of T cell clonotyping in hematopoietic cell transplantation. Study-wide results and caveats: Recipient TCR diversity dropped after transplant; expanded clonotypes rose from day 30 to 180. At the given depth, recipient repertoires were over 95% de novo clonotypes.

Germline V CDR1 and CDR2: LGHNA, YSLEER. The CDR3 is 18 amino acids. Trimming at V came to 4 bases and at J to 2 bases, leaving 14 bases not matched to a gene. About this clone itself: Its target is unknown.

TCRdb's table, derived via immunoSEQ multiplex PCR, lists solely in-frame clones and lacks some. The repertoire holds approximately 10,000 clones, with roughly 85% as singletons. The sequencing used peripheral blood mononuclear cells, collected 180 days after allogeneic stem cell transplant. The chain recombines TRBV4-3 with TRBJ2-7, with 10 bases matching TRBD2. The TCR comes from a female patient in her fifties or sixties who had an allogeneic stem cell transplant from a related donor, so the T cells may come from the graft donor. Some clones in this sample may be carry-over from other donors' samples. CDR3 in DNA: TGCGCCAGCAGCCGAAAAGCTGAAGCGGGGGGGTTAACCTACGAGCAGTACTTC. This sequence encodes CASSRKAEAGGLTYEQYF.